A single sample gave rise to the 6 T cell receptor beta chains below, sequenced in a study of identical twins. A single record per CDR3 protein comes from TCRdb applying MiXCR to the 5' RACE reads. The sample has roughly 500,000 distinct CDR3 sequences, less than 25% seen once. These data also formed part of another study, on T cells expressing NK-cell markers.

The sequenced material came from CD4+ T cells sorted from blood. These receptors came from a young woman in good health.

This clonotype was seen many times. The chain combines TRBV7-2 with TRBJ1-2; TRBD1 might be the D (5 bases). CDR1 is SGHTA and CDR2 is FQGNSA in the germline V gene. This CDR3 spans 12 amino acids. V was shortened by 5 bases and J by 6 bases, with 10 bases between the two germline ends. CDR3 bases: TGTGCCAGCAGCCAGGGCTGGGATGGCTACACCTTC. It encodes CASSQGWDGYTF.

In this sample, this clonotype turned up a few times. The chain combines TRBV24-1 with TRBJ2-1, with 11 bases identical to TRBD2. The CDR3 runs to 16 residues. The germline CDR1 and CDR2 sequences are KGHDR and SFDVKD. The junction had 6 bases not matched to a gene; V was cut back by 5 bases and J by 4 bases. The chain's CDR3 is CATSATGTSGYNEQFF. CDR3 bases: TGTGCCACCAGTGCTACCGGGACTAGCGGATACAATGAGCAGTTCTTC.

The rearrangement links TRBV6-2 or TRBV6-3 to TRBJ1-2, with a weak D call TRBD1 (5 bases). There are 10 residues in the CDR3. V lost 10 bases and J lost 3, with 6 bases in between. Germline CDR1 reads MNHEY; CDR2 reads SVGEGT. Written as DNA, the CDR3 is TGTGCCACCAGGGACTATGGCTACACCTTC. Its translation: CATRDYGYTF.

In this sample, this clonotype turned up many times. The V call is TRBV10-1, the J call TRBJ2-1; 12 bases map to TRBD1. CDR1 and CDR2 from the germline V gene are WNHNN and SYGVQD (reference sequence). CDR3 length: 17 amino acids. V trimming: 6 bases; J trimming: 5 bases; junction bases outside the gene matches: 11. The DNA of the CDR3 is TGCGCCAGCAGCGAAAACGCCGGGGACAGGGGGCACAATGAGCAGTTCTTC. Its protein product is CASSENAGDRGHNEQFF.

The gene calls are TRBV20-1 and TRBJ2-3, with D perhaps TRBD1 or TRBD2 (7 bases each). The germline CDR1 and CDR2 sequences are DFQATT and SNEGSKA (reference sequence). CDR3 size: 12 residues. Trimming took off 6 bases at V and 11 bases at J, with 18 bases between the two ends. The CDR3 region has the DNA TGCAGTGCCAGGGGGGGGCTCATAGGGCAGTATTTT. Its translation is CSARGGLIGQYF.

The chain carries TRBV20-1 and TRBJ1-5; 10 positions agree with TRBD1. There are 14 residues in the CDR3. Germline-derived CDR1 and CDR2 are DFQATT and SNEGSKA (reference sequence). The junction had 3 bases not matched to a gene; V was cut back by 3 bases and J by 4 bases. In DNA form, the CDR3 reads TGCAGTGCTAGGGGGACAGGGGTTAATCAGCCCCAGCATTTT. It translates to CSARGTGVNQPQHF.